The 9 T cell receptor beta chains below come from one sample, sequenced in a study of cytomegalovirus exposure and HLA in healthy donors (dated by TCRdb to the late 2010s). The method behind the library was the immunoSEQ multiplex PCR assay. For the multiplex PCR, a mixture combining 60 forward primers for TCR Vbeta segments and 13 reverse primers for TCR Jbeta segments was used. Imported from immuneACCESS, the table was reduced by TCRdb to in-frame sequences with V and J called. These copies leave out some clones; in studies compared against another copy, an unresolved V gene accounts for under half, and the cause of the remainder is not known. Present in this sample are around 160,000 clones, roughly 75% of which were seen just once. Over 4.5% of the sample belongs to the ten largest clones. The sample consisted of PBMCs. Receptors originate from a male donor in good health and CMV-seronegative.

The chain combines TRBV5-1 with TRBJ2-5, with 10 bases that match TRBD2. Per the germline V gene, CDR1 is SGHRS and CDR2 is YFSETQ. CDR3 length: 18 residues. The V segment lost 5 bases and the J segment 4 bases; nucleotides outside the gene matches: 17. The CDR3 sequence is CASSSQVPSGGSGETQYF. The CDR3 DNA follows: TGCGCCAGCAGTTCTCAAGTCCCTAGCGGGGGCTCTGGAGAGACCCAGTACTTC.

The CDR3, as DNA: TGTGCCAGCAGTTACTCGCGAGGGAGGCAAGAGACCCAGTACTTC. Amino acid sequence: CASSYSRGRQETQYF. The rearrangement joins TRBV6-7 to TRBJ2-5; tentative D call: TRBD2 (6 bases). TRBV6-7 has ORF status, its function being uncertain. CDR3 length: 15 amino acids. The germline V and J ends were trimmed by 0 bases and 2 bases, with 10 bases remaining between them.

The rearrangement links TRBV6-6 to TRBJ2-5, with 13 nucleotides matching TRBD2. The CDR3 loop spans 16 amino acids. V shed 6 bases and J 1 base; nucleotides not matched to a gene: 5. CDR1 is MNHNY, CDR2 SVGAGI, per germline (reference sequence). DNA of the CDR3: TGTGCCAGCAGCCAGGGACTAGCGGGGTTCCAAGAGACCCAGTACTTC. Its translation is CASSQGLAGFQETQYF.

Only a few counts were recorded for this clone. This CDR3 is CATTIRDFSHHTQYF. The CDR3 bases are TGTGCCACTACAATACGGGACTTTTCTCATCATACGCAGTATTTT. This chain uses TRBV28 with TRBJ2-3; TRBD2 might be the D (6 bases). The length of the CDR3 is 15 residues. V lost 10 bases, J lost 7 bases, and 24 bases lay in between. CDR1 and CDR2 from the germline V gene are MDHEN and SYDVKM.

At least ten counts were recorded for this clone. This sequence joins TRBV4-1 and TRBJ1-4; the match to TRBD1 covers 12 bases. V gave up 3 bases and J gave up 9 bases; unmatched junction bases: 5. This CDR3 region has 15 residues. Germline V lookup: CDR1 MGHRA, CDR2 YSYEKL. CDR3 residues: CASSHPGTGGQKLFF. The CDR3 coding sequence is TGCGCCAGCAGCCACCCCGGGACAGGGGGCCAAAAACTGTTTTTT.

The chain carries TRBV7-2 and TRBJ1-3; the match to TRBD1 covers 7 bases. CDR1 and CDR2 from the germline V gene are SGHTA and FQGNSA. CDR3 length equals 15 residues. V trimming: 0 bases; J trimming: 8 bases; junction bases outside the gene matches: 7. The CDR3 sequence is CASSLATGQEHTIYF. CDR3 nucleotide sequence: TGTGCCAGCAGCTTAGCTACCGGACAGGAACACACCATATATTTT.

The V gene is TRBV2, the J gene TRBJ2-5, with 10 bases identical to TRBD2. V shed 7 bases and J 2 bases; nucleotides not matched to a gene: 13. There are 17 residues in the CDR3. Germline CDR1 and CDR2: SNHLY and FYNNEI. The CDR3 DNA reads TGTGCCAGCAAGGCCCCTAGCGGGGGCCGAAATCAAGAGACCCAGTACTTC. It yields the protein CASKAPSGGRNQETQYF. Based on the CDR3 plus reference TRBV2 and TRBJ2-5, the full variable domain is EPEVTQTPSHQVTQMGQEVILRCVPISNHLYFYWYRQILGQKVEFLVSFYNNEISEKSEIFDDQFSVERPDGSNFTLKIRSTKLEDSAMYFCASKAPSGGRNQETQYFGPGTRLLVL.

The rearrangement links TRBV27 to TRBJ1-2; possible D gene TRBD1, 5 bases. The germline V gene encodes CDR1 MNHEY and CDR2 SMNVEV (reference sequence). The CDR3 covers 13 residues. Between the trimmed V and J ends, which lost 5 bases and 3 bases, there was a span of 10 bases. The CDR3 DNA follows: TGTGCCAGCAGTCAAAACAGGCACTATGGCTACACCTTC. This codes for CASSQNRHYGYTF.

The CDR3 DNA sequence: TGTGCCAGTAGTATAGGGCTAGCGGGAGGCTACGAGCAGTACTTC. Translated: CASSIGLAGGYEQYF. The chain has TRBV19 and TRBJ2-7; the match to TRBD2 covers 11 bases. V lost 1 base to trimming and J lost 3 bases; unmatched junction nucleotides: 2. This CDR3 contains 15 residues. CDR1 is LNHDA and CDR2 is SQIVND in the germline V gene (reference sequence).